The 2 T cell receptor beta chains below were found in one sample sequenced in a study of CD8 T cells in ankylosing spondylitis. TCRdb reprocessed the 5' RACE reads via MiXCR and lists one record per CDR3 protein. Among roughly 30,000 distinct CDR3 sequences listed, about 31% were seen once. Sequencing input: synovial fluid, either unsorted or a sorted T cell fraction (not recorded which). These receptor sequences come from a male donor with ankylosing spondylitis.

The CDR3 coding sequence is TGTGCCAGCAGCCCGACCGCAGGGTTGCAAGAGACCCAGTACTTC. Translating gives CASSPTAGLQETQYF. The chain is built from TRBV3-1 and TRBJ2-5; maybe TRBD1 (5 bases). V was cut by 4 bases and J by 2 bases, with 14 bases left in between. The CDR3 spans 15 residues. The germline V gene has CDR1 LGHDT and CDR2 YNNKEL (reference sequence).

The V and J genes are TRBV2 and TRBJ2-1; D gene ambiguous. Trimming shortened V by 3 bases and J by 3 bases, and 18 bases separated the two germline ends. The CDR3 loop spans 17 amino acids. CDR1 is SNHLY, CDR2 FYNNEI, per germline. The DNA for the CDR3 is TGTGCCAGCAGTGACAGGCCAGGTGGACCTAACTACAATGAGCAGTTCTTC. It translates to CASSDRPGGPNYNEQFF.